The entry below gives a single TCR beta chain sequence along with its context. As yet, its antigen is unknown. This sample was included in a study of response to subunit inactivated influenza vaccine. Findings of the study overall: T cells newly recruited by each seasonal influenza vaccination are few, the authors suggested.

Trimming stripped 6 bases from V and 1 base from J, with 12 bases between. The CDR3 runs to 15 residues. TCRdb re-analysed the RT-PCR reads in MiXCR, keeping a single row per CDR3 protein. The sample includes about 540,000 distinct CDR3 sequences, 11% to 15% seen only once; the top ten take more than 9.5%. The source of this sequence is a man aged 45 to 65 who received an inactivated influenza vaccine. The chain recombines TRBV12-3 or TRBV12-4 with TRBJ2-2, with D perhaps matching TRBD2 (6 bases). The sample consisted of PBMCs from blood, taken 12 days after vaccination. The CDR3 is CASSFGGLNTGELFF. The CDR3 DNA reads TGTGCCAGCAGCTTTGGGGGACTGAACACCGGGGAGCTGTTTTTT.